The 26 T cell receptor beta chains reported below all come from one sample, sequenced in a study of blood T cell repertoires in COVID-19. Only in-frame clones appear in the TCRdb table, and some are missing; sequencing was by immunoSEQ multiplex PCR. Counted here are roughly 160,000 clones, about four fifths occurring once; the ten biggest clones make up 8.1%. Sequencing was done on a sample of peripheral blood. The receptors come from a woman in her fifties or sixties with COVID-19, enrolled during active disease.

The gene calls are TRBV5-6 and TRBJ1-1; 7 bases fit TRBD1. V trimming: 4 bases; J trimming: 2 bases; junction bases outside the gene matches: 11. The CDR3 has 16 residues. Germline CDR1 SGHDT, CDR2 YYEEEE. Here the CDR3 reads CASSVYLQGTNTEAFF. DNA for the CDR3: TGTGCCAGCAGCGTTTACTTACAGGGGACTAACACTGAAGCTTTCTTT.

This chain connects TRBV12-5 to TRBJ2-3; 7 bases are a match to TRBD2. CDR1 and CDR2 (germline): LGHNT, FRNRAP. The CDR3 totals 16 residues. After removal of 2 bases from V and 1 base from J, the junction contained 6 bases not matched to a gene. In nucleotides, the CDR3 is TGTGCTAGTGGTTTGACGGGAGGTCTGGGCACAGATACGCAGTATTTT. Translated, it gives CASGLTGGLGTDTQYF.

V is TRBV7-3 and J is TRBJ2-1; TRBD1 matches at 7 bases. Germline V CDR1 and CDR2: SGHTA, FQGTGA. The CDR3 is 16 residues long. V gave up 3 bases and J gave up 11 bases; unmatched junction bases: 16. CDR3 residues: CASSFPGTARNRKQFF. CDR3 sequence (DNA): TGTGCCAGCAGCTTTCCAGGGACAGCCAGAAACCGTAAGCAGTTCTTC.

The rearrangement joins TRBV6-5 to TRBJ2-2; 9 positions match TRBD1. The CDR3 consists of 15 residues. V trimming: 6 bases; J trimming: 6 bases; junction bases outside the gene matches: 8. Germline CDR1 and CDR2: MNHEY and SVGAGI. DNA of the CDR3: TGTGCCAGCAGCCAGACGGACAGGGGTCCCGGGGAGCTGTTTTTT. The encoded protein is CASSQTDRGPGELFF.

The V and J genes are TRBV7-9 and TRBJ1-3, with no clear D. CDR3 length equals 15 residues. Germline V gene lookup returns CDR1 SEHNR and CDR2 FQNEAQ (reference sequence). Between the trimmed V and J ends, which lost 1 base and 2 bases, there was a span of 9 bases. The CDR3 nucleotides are TGTGCCAGCAGCTTAGACTCCAATGCTGGAAACACCATATATTTT. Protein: CASSLDSNAGNTIYF.

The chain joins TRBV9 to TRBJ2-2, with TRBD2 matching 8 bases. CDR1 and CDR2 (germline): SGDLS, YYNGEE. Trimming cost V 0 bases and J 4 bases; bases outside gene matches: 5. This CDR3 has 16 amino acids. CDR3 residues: CASSVAAGVSTGELFF. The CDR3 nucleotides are TGTGCCAGCAGCGTAGCAGCGGGGGTTTCCACCGGGGAGCTGTTTTTT. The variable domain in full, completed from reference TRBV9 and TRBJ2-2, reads DSGVTQTPKHLITATGQRVTLRCSPRSGDLSVYWYQQSLDQGLQFLIQYYNGEERAKGNILERFSAQQFPDLHSELNLSSLELGDSALYFCASSVAAGVSTGELFFGEGSRLTVL.

The CDR3 nucleotides are TGTGCCATCAGTGAAGCTAGCGGGATAGCAGATACGCAGTATTTT. This gives the protein CAISEASGIADTQYF. J is TRBJ2-3 and V is TRBV10-3; 9 bases line up with TRBD2. The germline V gene encodes CDR1 ENHRY and CDR2 SYGVKD. The V and J ends lost 3 bases and 4 bases, in that order; junction bases with no gene match: 5. This CDR3 comprises 15 residues.

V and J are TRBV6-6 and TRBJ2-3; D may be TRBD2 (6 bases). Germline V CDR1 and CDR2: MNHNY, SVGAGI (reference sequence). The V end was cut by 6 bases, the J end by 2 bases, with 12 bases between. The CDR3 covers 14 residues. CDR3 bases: TGTGCCAGCAGCGGACTATCTACCACAGATACGCAGTATTTT. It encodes CASSGLSTTDTQYF.

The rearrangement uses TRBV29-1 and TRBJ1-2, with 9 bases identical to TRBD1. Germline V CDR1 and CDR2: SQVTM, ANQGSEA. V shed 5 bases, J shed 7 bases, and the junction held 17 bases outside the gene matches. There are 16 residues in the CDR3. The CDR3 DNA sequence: TGCAGCGTTTCGAACCGGGACAGGGCTTCTCTCTCTGGCTACACCTTC. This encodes CSVSNRDRASLSGYTF.

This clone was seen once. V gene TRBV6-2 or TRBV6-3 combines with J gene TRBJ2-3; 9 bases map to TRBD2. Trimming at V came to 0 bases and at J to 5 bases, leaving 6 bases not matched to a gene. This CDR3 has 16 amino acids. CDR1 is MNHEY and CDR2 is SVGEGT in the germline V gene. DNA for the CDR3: TGTGCCAGCAGTTACTCAGCGGGAGGTTCGGGAGATACGCAGTATTTT. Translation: CASSYSAGGSGDTQYF.

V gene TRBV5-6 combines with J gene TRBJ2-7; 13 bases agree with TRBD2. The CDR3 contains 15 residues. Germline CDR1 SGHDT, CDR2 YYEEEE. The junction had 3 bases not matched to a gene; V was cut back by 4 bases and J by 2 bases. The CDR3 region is CASSPTSGGAYEQYV. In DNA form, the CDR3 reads TGTGCCAGCAGCCCAACTAGCGGGGGGGCCTACGAGCAGTACGTC.

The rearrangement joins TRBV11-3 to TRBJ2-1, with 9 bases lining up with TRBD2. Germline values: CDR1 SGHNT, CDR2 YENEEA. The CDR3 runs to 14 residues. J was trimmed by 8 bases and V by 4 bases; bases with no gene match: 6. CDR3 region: CASSSGLARDEQFF. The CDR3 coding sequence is TGTGCCAGCAGCTCCGGACTAGCGCGGGATGAGCAGTTCTTC. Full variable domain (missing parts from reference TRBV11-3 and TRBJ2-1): EAGVVQSPRYKIIEKKQPVAFWCNPISGHNTLYWYLQNLGQGPELLIRYENEEAVDDSQLPKDRFSAERLKGVDSTLKIQPAELGDSAVYLCASSSGLARDEQFFGPGTRLTVL.

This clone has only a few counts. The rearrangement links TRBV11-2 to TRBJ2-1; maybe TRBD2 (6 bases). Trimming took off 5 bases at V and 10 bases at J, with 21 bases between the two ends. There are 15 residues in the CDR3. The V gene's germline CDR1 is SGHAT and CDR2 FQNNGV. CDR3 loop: CASSNAGLLIAEQFF. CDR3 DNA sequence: TGTGCCAGCAGCAATGCGGGACTTCTAATCGCGGAGCAGTTCTTC.

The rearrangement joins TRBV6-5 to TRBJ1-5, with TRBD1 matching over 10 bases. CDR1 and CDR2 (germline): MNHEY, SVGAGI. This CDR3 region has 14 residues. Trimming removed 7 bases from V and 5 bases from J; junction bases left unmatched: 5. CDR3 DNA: TGTGCCAGCACGCGGGACAGGGGTTATCAGCCCCAGCATTTT. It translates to CASTRDRGYQPQHF.

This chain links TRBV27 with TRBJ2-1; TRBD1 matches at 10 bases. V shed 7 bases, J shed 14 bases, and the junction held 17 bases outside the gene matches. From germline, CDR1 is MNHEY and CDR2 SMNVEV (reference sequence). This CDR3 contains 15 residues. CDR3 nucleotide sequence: TGTGCCAGCAAAACGATCCGACAGGGGGCGGTCGAAGAGTTCTTC. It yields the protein CASKTIRQGAVEEFF.

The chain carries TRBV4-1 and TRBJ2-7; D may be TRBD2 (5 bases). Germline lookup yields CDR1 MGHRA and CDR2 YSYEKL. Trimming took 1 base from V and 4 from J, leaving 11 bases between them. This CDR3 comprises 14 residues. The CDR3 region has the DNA TGCGCCAGCAGCCAAGCTTTCGGGGTTTACGAGCAGTACTTC. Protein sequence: CASSQAFGVYEQYF.

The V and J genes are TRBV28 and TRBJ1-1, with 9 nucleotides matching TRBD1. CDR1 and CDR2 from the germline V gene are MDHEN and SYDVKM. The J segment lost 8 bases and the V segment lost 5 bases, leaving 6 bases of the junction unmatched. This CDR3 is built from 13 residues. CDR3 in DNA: TGTGCCAGCAGTCCCGGGACAGGGAGGGAAGCTTTCTTT. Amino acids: CASSPGTGREAFF.

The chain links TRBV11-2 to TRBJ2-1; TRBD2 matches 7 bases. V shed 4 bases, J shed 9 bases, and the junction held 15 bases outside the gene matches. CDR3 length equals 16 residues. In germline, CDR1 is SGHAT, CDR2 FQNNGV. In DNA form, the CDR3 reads TGTGCCAGCAGCTGGGAGGGGTCGCAGGACCGGACTGAGCAGTTCTTC. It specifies CASSWEGSQDRTEQFF.

The CDR3 DNA sequence: TGTGCCAGCAGCCAAGCGAGCCACTCCTACAATGAGCAGTTCTTC. It translates to CASSQASHSYNEQFF. The chain has TRBV7-2 and TRBJ2-1; no clear D gene. Looked up from germline, CDR1 is SGHTA and CDR2 is FQGNSA. This CDR3 is 15 amino acids long. V was cut by 5 bases and J by 0 bases, with 11 bases left in between.

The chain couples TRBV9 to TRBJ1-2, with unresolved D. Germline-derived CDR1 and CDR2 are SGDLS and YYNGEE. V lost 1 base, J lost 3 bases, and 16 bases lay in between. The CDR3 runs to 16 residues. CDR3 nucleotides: TGTGCCAGCAGCGTACTCCCGCTGGGAGTGGACTATGGCTACACCTTC. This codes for CASSVLPLGVDYGYTF.

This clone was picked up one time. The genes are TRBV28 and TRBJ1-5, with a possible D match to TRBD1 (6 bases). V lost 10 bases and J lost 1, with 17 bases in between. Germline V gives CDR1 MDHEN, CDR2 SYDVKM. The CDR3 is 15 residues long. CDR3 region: CAIEKLGGSNQPQHF. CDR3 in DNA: TGTGCCATTGAGAAACTAGGGGGAAGCAATCAGCCCCAGCATTTT.

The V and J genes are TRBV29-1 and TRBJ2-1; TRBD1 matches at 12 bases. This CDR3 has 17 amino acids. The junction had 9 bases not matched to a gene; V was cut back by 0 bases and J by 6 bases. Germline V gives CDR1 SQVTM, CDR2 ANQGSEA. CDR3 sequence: CSVEDFGTGGLSNEQFF. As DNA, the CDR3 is TGCAGCGTTGAAGATTTCGGGACAGGGGGCTTGTCCAATGAGCAGTTCTTC.

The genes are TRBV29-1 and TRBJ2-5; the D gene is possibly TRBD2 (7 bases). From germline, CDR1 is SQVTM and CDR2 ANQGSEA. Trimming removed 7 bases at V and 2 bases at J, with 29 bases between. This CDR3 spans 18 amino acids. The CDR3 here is CSAGGPGQSEVGQETQYF. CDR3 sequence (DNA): TGCAGCGCCGGGGGGCCGGGACAATCAGAGGTTGGGCAAGAGACCCAGTACTTC.

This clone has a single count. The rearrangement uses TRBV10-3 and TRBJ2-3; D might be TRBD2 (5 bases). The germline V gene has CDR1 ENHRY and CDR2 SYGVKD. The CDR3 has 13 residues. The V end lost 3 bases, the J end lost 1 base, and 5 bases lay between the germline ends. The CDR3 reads CAISDGGTDTQYF. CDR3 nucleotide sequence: TGTGCCATCAGTGACGGGGGCACAGATACGCAGTATTTT.

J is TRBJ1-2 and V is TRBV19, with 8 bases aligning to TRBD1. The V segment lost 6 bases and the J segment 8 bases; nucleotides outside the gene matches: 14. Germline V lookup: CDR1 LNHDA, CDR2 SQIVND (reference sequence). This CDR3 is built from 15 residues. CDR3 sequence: CASSPPLSRGRGYTF. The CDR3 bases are TGTGCCAGTAGCCCGCCCCTCAGCAGGGGGCGCGGCTACACCTTC. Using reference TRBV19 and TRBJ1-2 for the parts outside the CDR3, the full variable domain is DGGITQSPKYLFRKEGQNVTLSCEQNLNHDAMYWYRQDPGQGLRLIYYSQIVNDFQKGDIAEGYSVSREKKESFPLTVTSAQKNPTAFYLCASSPPLSRGRGYTFGSGTRLTVV.

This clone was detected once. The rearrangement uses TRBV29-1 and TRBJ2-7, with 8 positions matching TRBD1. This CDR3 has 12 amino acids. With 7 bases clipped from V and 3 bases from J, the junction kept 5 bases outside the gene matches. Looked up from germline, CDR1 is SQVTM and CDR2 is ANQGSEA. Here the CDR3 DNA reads TGCAGCGCTAGGACAGGGATCTACGAGCAGTACTTC. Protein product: CSARTGIYEQYF.